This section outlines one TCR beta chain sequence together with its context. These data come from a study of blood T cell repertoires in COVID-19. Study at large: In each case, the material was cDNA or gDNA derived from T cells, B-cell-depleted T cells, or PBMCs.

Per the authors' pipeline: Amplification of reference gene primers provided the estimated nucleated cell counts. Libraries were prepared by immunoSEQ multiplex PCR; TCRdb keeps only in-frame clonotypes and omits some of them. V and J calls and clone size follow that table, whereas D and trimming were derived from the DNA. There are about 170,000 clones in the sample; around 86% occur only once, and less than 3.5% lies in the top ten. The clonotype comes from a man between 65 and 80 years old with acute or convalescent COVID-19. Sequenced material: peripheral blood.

CDR3 loop: CASSLQGGDEKLFF. Written as DNA, the CDR3 is TGCGCCAGCAGCTTGCAAGGCGGGGATGAAAAACTGTTTTTT. V gene TRBV5-1 combines with J gene TRBJ1-4; D is unresolved. Germline CDR1 and CDR2: SGHRS and YFSETQ. The V gene lost 1 base and the J gene lost 6 bases, with 10 bases spanning the gap. This CDR3 is built from 14 residues.